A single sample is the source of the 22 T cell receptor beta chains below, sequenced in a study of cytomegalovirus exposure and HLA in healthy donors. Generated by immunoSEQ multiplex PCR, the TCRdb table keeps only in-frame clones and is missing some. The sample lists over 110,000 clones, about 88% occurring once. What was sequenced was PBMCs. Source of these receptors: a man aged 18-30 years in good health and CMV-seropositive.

The CDR3 sequence is CASSDTGTSSYEQYF. The CDR3 DNA sequence: TGTGCCAGCAGTGATACCGGGACTAGCTCCTACGAGCAGTACTTC. The V call is TRBV25-1, the J call TRBJ2-7; 8 bases match TRBD2. Germline CDR1 MGHDK, CDR2 SYGVNS. The junction had 4 bases not matched to a gene; V was cut back by 3 bases and J by 0 bases. The length of the CDR3 is 15 residues.

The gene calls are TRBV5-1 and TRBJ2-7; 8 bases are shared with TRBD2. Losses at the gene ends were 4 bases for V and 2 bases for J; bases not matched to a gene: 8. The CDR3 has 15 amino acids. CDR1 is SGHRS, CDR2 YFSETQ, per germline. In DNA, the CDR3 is TGCGCCAGCAGCCCCCCGGGAGGGAACACCTACGAGCAGTACTTC. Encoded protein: CASSPPGGNTYEQYF.

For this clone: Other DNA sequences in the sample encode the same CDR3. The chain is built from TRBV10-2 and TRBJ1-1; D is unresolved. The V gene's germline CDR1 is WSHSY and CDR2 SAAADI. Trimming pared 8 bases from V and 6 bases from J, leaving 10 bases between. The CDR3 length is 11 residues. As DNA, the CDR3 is TGCGCCAGCGACGGCGGAGCTGAAGCTTTCTTT. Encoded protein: CASDGGAEAFF.

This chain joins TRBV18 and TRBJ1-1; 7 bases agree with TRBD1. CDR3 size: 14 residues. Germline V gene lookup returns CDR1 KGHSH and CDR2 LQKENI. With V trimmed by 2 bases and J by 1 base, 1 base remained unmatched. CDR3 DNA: TGTGCCAGCTCACCAAACAGGGGGAACACTGAAGCTTTCTTT. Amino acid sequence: CASSPNRGNTEAFF.

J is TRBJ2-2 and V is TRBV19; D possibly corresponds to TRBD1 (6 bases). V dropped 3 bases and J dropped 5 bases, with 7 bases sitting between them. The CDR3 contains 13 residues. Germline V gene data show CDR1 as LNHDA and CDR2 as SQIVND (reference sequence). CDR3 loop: CASSMTGTGELFF. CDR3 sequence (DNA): TGTGCCAGTAGTATGACAGGTACCGGGGAGCTGTTTTTT.

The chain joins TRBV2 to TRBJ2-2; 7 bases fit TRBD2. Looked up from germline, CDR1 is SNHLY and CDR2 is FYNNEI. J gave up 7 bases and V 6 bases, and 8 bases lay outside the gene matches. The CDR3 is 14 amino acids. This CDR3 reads CASRGGTIYGELFF. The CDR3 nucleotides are TGTGCCAGCAGGGGAGGGACCATTTACGGGGAGCTGTTTTTT.

This CDR3 is CASSGTRGPETQYF. CDR3 DNA sequence: TGTGCCAGCAGCGGAACTAGAGGACCAGAGACCCAGTACTTC. This rearrangement joins TRBV5-4 to TRBJ2-5, with D maybe TRBD2 (5 bases). The CDR3 has 14 residues. V shed 4 bases and J shed 4 bases, with 14 bases lying between them. Germline V gene lookup returns CDR1 SGHNT and CDR2 YYREEE (reference sequence).

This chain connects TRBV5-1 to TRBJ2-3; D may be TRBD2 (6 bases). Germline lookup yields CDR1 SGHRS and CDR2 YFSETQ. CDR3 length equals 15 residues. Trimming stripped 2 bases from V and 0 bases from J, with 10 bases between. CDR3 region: CASSFSGISTDTQYF. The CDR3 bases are TGCGCCAGCAGCTTTAGCGGAATTAGCACAGATACGCAGTATTTT.

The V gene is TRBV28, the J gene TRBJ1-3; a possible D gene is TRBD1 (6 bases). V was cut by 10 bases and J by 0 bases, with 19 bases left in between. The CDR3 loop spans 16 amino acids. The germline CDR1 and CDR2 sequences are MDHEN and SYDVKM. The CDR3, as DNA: TGTGCCACAAGTTATGCACGGGACAACTCTGGAAACACCATATATTTT. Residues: CATSYARDNSGNTIYF.

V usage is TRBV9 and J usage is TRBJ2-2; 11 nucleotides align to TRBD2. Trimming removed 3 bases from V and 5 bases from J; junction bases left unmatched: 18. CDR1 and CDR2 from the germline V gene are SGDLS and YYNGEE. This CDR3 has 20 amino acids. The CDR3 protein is CASSAAGRETSGGLTGELFF. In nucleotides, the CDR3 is TGTGCCAGCAGCGCGGCCGGCAGGGAAACTAGCGGGGGTCTGACCGGGGAGCTGTTTTTT.

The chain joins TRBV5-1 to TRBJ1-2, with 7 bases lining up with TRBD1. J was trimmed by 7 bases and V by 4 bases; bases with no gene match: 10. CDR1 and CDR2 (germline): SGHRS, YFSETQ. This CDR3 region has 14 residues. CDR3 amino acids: CASSTQQGTIGYTF. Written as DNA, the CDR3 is TGCGCCAGCAGCACCCAACAGGGGACGATTGGCTACACCTTC.

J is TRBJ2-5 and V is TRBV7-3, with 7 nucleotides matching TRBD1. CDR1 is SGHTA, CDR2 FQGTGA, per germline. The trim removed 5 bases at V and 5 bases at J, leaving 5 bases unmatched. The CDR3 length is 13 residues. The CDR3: CASSKSGGETQYF. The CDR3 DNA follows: TGTGCCAGCAGCAAATCAGGGGGTGAGACCCAGTACTTC.

CDR3 in DNA: TGTGCCAGGGGGAAGAGCGGGTCCTACGAGCAGTACTTC. This encodes CARGKSGSYEQYF. The chain employs TRBV5-3 and TRBJ2-7, with D possibly TRBD2 on 6 matching bases. TRBV5-3 is an ORF; its function is uncertain. This CDR3 region has 13 residues. V lost 8 bases, J lost 1 base, and 13 bases lay in between.

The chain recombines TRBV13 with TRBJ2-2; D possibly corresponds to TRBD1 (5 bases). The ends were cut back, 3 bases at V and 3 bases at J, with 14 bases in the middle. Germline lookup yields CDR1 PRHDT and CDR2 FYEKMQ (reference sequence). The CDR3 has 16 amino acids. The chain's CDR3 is CASSFDSHQDTGELFF. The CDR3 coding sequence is TGTGCCAGCAGCTTCGACAGTCACCAAGACACCGGGGAGCTGTTTTTT.

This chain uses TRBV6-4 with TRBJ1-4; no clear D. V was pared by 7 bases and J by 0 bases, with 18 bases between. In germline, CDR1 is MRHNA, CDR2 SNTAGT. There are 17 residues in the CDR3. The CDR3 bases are TGTGCCAGCATTCCTCAGGTGCCCAGAGCAACTAATGAAAAACTGTTTTTT. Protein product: CASIPQVPRATNEKLFF.

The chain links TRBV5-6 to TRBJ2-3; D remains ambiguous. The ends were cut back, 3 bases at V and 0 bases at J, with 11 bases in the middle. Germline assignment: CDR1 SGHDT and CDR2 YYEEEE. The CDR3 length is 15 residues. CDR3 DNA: TGTGCCAGCAGCTCAACCCTCGGGAGCACAGATACGCAGTATTTT. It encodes CASSSTLGSTDTQYF.

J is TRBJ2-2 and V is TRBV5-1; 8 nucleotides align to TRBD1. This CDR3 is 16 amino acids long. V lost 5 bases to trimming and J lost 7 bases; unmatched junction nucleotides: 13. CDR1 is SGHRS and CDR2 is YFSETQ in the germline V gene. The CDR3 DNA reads TGCGCCAGCAGTTTCGGGCGGACAGGGTTAAACGGGGAGCTGTTTTTT. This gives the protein CASSFGRTGLNGELFF.

CDR3 DNA sequence: TGTGCCAGCAGCTCGATGGCCGCGGGGATCTACGAGCAGTACTTC. Protein product: CASSSMAAGIYEQYF. The chain recombines TRBV11-3 with TRBJ2-7, with a possible D match to TRBD2 (6 bases). Between the trimmed V and J ends, which lost 4 bases and 3 bases, there was a span of 16 bases. The CDR3 has 15 amino acids. The germline V gene encodes CDR1 SGHNT and CDR2 YENEEA.

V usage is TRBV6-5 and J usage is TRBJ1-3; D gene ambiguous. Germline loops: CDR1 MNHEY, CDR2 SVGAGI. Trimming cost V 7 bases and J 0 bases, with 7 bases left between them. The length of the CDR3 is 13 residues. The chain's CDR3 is CASIPSSGNTIYF. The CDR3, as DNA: TGTGCCAGCATTCCTTCCTCTGGAAACACCATATATTTT.

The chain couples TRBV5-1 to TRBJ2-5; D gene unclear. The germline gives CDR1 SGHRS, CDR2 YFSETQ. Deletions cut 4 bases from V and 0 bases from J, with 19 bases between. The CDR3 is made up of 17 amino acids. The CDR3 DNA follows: TGCGCCAGCAGCACCGCTGGTGGCGGAGCGTACCAAGAGACCCAGTACTTC. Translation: CASSTAGGGAYQETQYF.

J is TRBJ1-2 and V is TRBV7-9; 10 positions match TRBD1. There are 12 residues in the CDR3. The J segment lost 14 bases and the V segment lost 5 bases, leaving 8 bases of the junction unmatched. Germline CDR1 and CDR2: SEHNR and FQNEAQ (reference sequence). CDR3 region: CASSPRQGARTF. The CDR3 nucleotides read TGTGCCAGCAGCCCACGACAGGGGGCTCGGACCTTC.

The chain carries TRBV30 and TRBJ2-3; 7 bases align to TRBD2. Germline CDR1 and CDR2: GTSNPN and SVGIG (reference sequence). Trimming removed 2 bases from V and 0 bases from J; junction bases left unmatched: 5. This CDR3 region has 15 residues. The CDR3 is CAWSLAGDSTDTQYF. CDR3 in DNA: TGTGCCTGGAGTTTGGCGGGGGATAGCACAGATACGCAGTATTTT.